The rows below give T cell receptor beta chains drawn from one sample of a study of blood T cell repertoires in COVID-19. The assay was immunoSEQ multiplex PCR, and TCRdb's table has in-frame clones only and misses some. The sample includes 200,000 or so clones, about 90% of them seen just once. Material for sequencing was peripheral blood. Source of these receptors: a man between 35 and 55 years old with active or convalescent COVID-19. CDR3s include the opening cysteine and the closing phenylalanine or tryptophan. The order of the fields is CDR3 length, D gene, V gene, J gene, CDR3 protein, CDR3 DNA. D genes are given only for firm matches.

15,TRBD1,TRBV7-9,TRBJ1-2,CASSFDSTGDYGYTF,TGTGCCAGCAGCTTCGATTCGACAGGGGACTATGGCTACACCTTC
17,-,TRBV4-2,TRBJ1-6,CASSLEGGGTYNSPLHF,TGTGCCAGCAGCCTAGAGGGTGGGGGCACCTATAATTCACCCCTCCACTTT
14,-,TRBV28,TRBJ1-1,CASSAPSGGTEAFF,TGTGCCAGCAGTGCCCCCAGCGGGGGCACTGAAGCTTTCTTT
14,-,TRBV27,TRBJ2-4,CASSLWGPKNIQYF,TGTGCCAGCAGTTTATGGGGGCCCAAAAACATTCAGTACTTC
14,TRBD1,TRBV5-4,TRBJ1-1,CASSGTGAFTEAFF,TGTGCCAGCAGCGGGACAGGGGCGTTCACTGAAGCTTTCTTT
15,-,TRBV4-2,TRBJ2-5,CASSQGRGLGETQYF,TGTGCCAGCAGCCAGGGCAGGGGTCTTGGGGAGACCCAGTACTTC
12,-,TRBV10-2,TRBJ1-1,CATAGLGTEAFF,TGCGCCACTGCAGGGTTGGGAACTGAAGCTTTCTTT
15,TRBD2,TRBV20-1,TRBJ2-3,CSASASGTSTDTQYF,TGCAGTGCTAGTGCTAGCGGGACTAGCACAGATACGCAGTATTTT
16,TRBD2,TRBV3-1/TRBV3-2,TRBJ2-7,CASSLNRLAASYEQYF,TGTGCCAGCAGCCTAAATCGACTAGCGGCATCCTACGAGCAGTACTTC
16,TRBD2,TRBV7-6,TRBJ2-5,CASSPQTPSGRETQYF,TGTGCCAGCAGCCCACAGACTCCTAGCGGGAGGGAGACCCAGTACTTC
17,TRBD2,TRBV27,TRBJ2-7,CASSEYSGRGRLYEQYF,TGTGCCAGCAGTGAATATAGCGGGAGGGGCCGACTTTACGAGCAGTACTTC
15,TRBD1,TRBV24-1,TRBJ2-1,CATSEGTGWFYEQFF,TGTGCCACCAGTGAAGGGACAGGGTGGTTTTATGAGCAGTTCTTC
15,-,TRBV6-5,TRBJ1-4,CASRGGTGTNEKLFF,TGTGCCAGCAGGGGGGGGACGGGCACTAATGAAAAACTGTTTTTT
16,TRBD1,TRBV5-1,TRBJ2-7,CASSTGQGLFFYEQYF,TGCGCCAGCAGCACCGGACAGGGCCTCTTCTTCTACGAGCAGTACTTC